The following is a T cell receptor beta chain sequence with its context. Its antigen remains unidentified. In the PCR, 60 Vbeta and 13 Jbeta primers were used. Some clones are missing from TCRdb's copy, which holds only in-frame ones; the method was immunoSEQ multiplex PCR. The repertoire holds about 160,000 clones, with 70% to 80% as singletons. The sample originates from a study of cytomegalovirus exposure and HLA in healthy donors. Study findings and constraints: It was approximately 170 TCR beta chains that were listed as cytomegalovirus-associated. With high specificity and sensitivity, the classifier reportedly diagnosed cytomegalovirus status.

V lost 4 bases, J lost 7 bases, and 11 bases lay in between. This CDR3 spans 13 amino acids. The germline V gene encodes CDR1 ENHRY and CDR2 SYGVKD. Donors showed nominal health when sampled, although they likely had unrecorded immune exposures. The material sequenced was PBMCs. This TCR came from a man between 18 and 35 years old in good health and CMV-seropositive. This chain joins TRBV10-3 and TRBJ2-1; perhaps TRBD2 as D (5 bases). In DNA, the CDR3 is TGTGCCATCAGTGGGGGTAGCGAGAATGAGCAGTTCTTC. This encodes CAISGGSENEQFF.